This T cell receptor beta chain was observed in a study of type 1 and type 2 diabetes patients. In the study overall: From PBMCs, CD4+ and CD8+ T cells were isolated by magnetic microbeads.

Amplification started from genomic DNA. The TCR beta CDR3 region was amplified using 30 forward and 13 reverse primers. TCRdb re-called the multiplex PCR reads through MiXCR, storing one row per CDR3 protein. Altogether 250,000 to 300,000 distinct CDR3 sequences are present, roughly 48% being singletons, with the ten largest covering about an eighth. Only a few counts were recorded for this clonotype. Germline values: CDR1 MNHEY, CDR2 SMNVEV (reference sequence). This CDR3 comprises 13 residues. V gave up 4 bases and J gave up 3 bases; unmatched junction bases: 3. V usage is TRBV27 and J usage is TRBJ2-7; 7 bases agree with TRBD2. This TCR was sampled from a man in his late teens or twenties with type 2 diabetes. The sample taken for sequencing was peripheral blood mononuclear cells (PBMCs). CDR3 amino acids: CASSYRGSYEQYF. The CDR3 DNA sequence: TGTGCCAGCAGTTACCGCGGGAGCTACGAGCAGTACTTC.